Below, 10 T cell receptor beta chains from the same sample are listed, as sequenced in a study of Graves' ophthalmopathy and Graves' hyperthyroidism. CDR3 regions of TCR beta were amplified from RNA transcripts. Second-round multiplex PCR came after a first-round RT-PCR that employed HTBI primers. TCRdb re-called the multiplex PCR reads with MiXCR, one entry per CDR3 protein. The table records around 1.1 million distinct CDR3 sequences, 35% to 40% of them present only once. Material: peripheral blood or thyroid tissue (not recorded which). These receptors originate from an adult man with Graves' hyperthyroidism.

The J gene is TRBJ2-5, the V gene TRBV20-1, with 8 bases aligning to TRBD2. Looked up from germline, CDR1 is DFQATT and CDR2 is SNEGSKA (reference sequence). The J segment lost 0 bases and the V segment lost 6 bases, leaving 6 bases of the junction unmatched. The CDR3 extends over 14 amino acids. CDR3 nucleotides: TGCAGTGCCAGTAGCGGGGTACACCAAGAGACCCAGTACTTC. The encoded protein is CSASSGVHQETQYF.

The CDR3: CSVLPGQDYGYTF. Here the CDR3 DNA reads TGCAGCGTACTGCCGGGACAGGACTATGGCTACACCTTC. The gene calls are TRBV29-1 and TRBJ1-2; 8 bases agree with TRBD1. The CDR3 runs 13 residues. The germline V gene has CDR1 SQVTM and CDR2 ANQGSEA. Germline trimming cut 6 bases from V and 3 bases from J; bases unmatched to any gene: 6.

Notes on this clonotype: This could be a read error, since a much larger clone is one nucleotide away. The chain combines TRBV6-1 with TRBJ1-6, with 7 nucleotides matching TRBD1. Trimming cost V 10 bases and J 7 bases; bases outside gene matches: 7. Germline V gene data show CDR1 as MNHNS and CDR2 as SASEGT. The CDR3 sequence is 13 residues long. The CDR3 here is CATQTGENSPLHF. CDR3 DNA: TGTGCCACCCAAACAGGGGAGAATTCACCCCTCCACTTT.

This clonotype came up a few times. V and J are TRBV10-2 and TRBJ2-7; no definite D call. The CDR3 is 14 residues long. Trimming cost V 3 bases and J 2 bases, with 11 bases left between them. The germline V gene has CDR1 WSHSY and CDR2 SAAADI. The chain's CDR3 is CASSDSGLAYEQYF. CDR3 bases: TGCGCCAGCAGTGACTCCGGGCTAGCCTACGAGCAGTACTTC.

This clonotype has ten or more counts. V usage is TRBV7-2 and J usage is TRBJ1-6; no clear D. The CDR3 is 14 amino acids. V was clipped by 2 bases and J by 5 bases, with 7 bases between them. Germline CDR1 is SGHTA and CDR2 is FQGNSA. CDR3 DNA sequence: TGTGCCAGCAGCTTAACCACAGATAATTCACCCCTCCACTTT. Amino acid sequence: CASSLTTDNSPLHF.

In regard to this clonotype: The junction and the germline gene differ at one end; a read error may be behind it. J is TRBJ2-5 and V is TRBV12-3 or TRBV12-4; no firm D call. The CDR3 runs to 14 residues. The CDR3: CASSFEVHQETQCF. The CDR3, as DNA: TGTGCCAGCAGTTTTGAAGTCCACCAAGAGACCCAGTGCTTC.

Many counts were recorded for this clonotype. V and J are TRBV29-1 and TRBJ2-5; D is uncertain. V gave up 7 bases and J gave up 5 bases, with 11 bases separating them. This CDR3 contains 11 residues. Germline loops: CDR1 SQVTM, CDR2 ANQGSEA. CDR3: CSADYGETQYF. The CDR3 coding sequence is TGCAGCGCAGATTACGGGGAGACCCAGTACTTC.

This clonotype was picked up a small number of times. This chain connects TRBV5-6 to TRBJ2-7; D is perhaps TRBD1 or TRBD2 (6 bases each). This CDR3 spans 16 amino acids. Trimming pared 0 bases from V and 3 bases from J, leaving 16 bases between. Germline assignment: CDR1 SGHDT and CDR2 YYEEEE. CDR3 sequence reads: CASSLATGDKDYEQYF. CDR3 DNA sequence: TGTGCCAGCAGCTTGGCGACGGGGGACAAGGACTACGAGCAGTACTTC.

This clonotype has a count of ten or more. V and J are TRBV29-1 and TRBJ1-1; 7 bases fit TRBD1. Germline CDR1 and CDR2: SQVTM and ANQGSEA. V was clipped by 1 base and J by 0 bases; unmatched bases: 14. The CDR3 is 18 residues long. CDR3 sequence reads: CSVEGATGRRTVNTEAFF. For the CDR3, the DNA is TGCAGCGTTGAAGGAGCGACAGGGCGGCGGACTGTGAACACTGAAGCTTTCTTT.

The chain couples TRBV7-2 to TRBJ2-7, with a weak D call TRBD2 (7 bases). Germline CDR1 and CDR2: SGHTA and FQGNSA. V was pared by 2 bases and J by 3 bases, with 14 bases between. There are 15 residues in the CDR3. Written as DNA, the CDR3 is TGTGCCAGCAGCTTAAGGGGGGGAGTATTCTACGAGCAGTACTTC. Encoded protein: CASSLRGGVFYEQYF.